This section outlines one TCR beta chain sequence together with its context. Its antigen is unknown. CDR1 and CDR2 (germline): LGHNA, YSLEER. The CDR3 consists of 20 residues. The V and J ends lost 0 bases and 4 bases, in that order; junction bases with no gene match: 18. The PCR contained 60 Vbeta and 13 Jbeta primers. Authors' data handling: A later analysis counted tens of millions of unique TCR beta chains, around 10 million shared. Repertoires were generated with immunoSEQ multiplex PCR, while TCRdb's copy carries only in-frame clones and drops some. V and J calls and clone size are copied from that table; D and trimming were computed from the DNA. Here the sample spans under 200,000 clones, roughly 75% being singletons. This entry belongs to a study of cytomegalovirus exposure and HLA in healthy donors. Study in general: Unique TCR beta sequences numbering 120 million or so came from some 200 million T cells in an earlier analysis. Study results and caveats: Cytomegalovirus association was assigned to more than 150 TCR beta chains. An Asian-associated ancestry cluster reportedly showed fewer N-insertions than the approximately 700-donor mean in a later analysis.

Sequenced: PBMCs. V usage is TRBV4-3 and J usage is TRBJ2-7; 10 positions match TRBD1. The clonotype comes from a female donor in good health and CMV-seronegative. The CDR3 DNA follows: TGCGCCAGCAGCCAAGATCTGCCCGGGACAGGGGCCTCCCGCCAGTACGAGCAGTACTTC. This gives the protein CASSQDLPGTGASRQYEQYF.